This T cell receptor (beta chain) was captured in a study of T cell responses to AZD1222 COVID-19 vaccine. Regarding the study as a whole: Samples come after the peak T cell response, not at day 14. Spike-wide coverage was observed for vaccine-associated CD4 TCRs, with dominant responses at 160-218 and 743-854. Elevations in Spike-specific TCR breadth and depth followed administration of two AZD1222 doses.

This CDR3 is 14 amino acids long. CDR1 SGHDN and CDR2 FVKESK come from the germline V gene. Deletions cut 8 bases from V and 4 bases from J, with 14 bases between. Assay: immunoSEQ multiplex PCR; the TCRdb copy retains only in-frame clones and omits some. In the table there are approximately 84,000 clones, around 85% of which are singletons. A note on this clone: Its antigen remains unidentified.

The receptor comes from an adult who received the AZD1222 COVID-19 vaccine. The sample consisted of peripheral blood, taken 28 days after the second AZD1222 dose. The V and J genes are TRBV14 and TRBJ2-2; D tentatively fits TRBD1 or TRBD2 (7 bases each). CDR3 protein: CASLPRGGTGELFF. In DNA form, the CDR3 reads TGTGCCAGCCTTCCCAGGGGGGGCACCGGGGAGCTGTTTTTT.